These 7 T cell receptor beta chains were sequenced from one sample in a study of preoperative IRX-2 immunotherapy in early breast cancer. The treatment here: preoperative locoregional IRX-2 cytokine immunotherapy. TCRdb keeps only in-frame clones here, not all; method: immunoSEQ multiplex PCR. The sample lists about 25,000 clones; roughly four fifths were seen once. The sequenced sample was lymph node tissue, obtained after IRX-2 immunotherapy. These receptors originate from a human donor with breast cancer.

The CDR3 nucleotides are TGTGCCAGTAGAAGAGATGGGACAGGGGACAATGAGCAGTTCTTC. This sequence encodes CASRRDGTGDNEQFF. V usage is TRBV19 and J usage is TRBJ2-1, with TRBD1 matching over 10 bases. The CDR3 has 15 residues. With 6 bases clipped from V and 5 bases from J, the junction kept 7 bases outside the gene matches. Germline CDR1 is LNHDA and CDR2 is SQIVND (reference sequence).

The chain links TRBV6-1 to TRBJ1-2; D is uncertain. CDR1 is MNHNS and CDR2 is SASEGT in the germline V gene. Trimming stripped 1 base from V and 5 bases from J, with 5 bases between. The CDR3 runs 12 residues. The DNA of the CDR3 is TGTGCCAGCAGTGAAGGGTTTTATGGCTACACCTTC. The encoded protein is CASSEGFYGYTF.

This sequence joins TRBV5-1 and TRBJ1-3; D may be TRBD1 (5 bases). CDR3 length: 16 amino acids. Trimming removed 0 bases at V and 0 bases at J, with 10 bases between. Germline V gene lookup returns CDR1 SGHRS and CDR2 YFSETQ. The CDR3 protein is CASSLAGDFSGNTIYF. The CDR3 bases are TGCGCCAGCAGCTTGGCGGGGGATTTCTCTGGAAACACCATATATTTT.

The chain combines TRBV18 with TRBJ1-1, with 8 bases that match TRBD1. V was clipped by 3 bases and J by 6 bases; unmatched bases: 12. The CDR3 totals 16 residues. Germline CDR1 and CDR2: KGHSH and LQKENI. CDR3 DNA: TGTGCCAGCTCACCGCAGGGGGCGGAGGGCAAGGCTGAAGCTTTCTTT. Protein sequence: CASSPQGAEGKAEAFF.

This sequence joins TRBV18 and TRBJ1-5; D is undetermined. Germline-derived CDR1 and CDR2 are KGHSH and LQKENI. This CDR3 comprises 14 residues. Trimming removed 1 base at V and 1 base at J, with 5 bases between. CDR3 sequence: CASSPQDSNQPQHF. CDR3 in DNA: TGTGCCAGCTCACCACAGGACAGCAATCAGCCCCAGCATTTT.

This clone occurred a few times. V is TRBV11-3 and J is TRBJ2-1, with 8 bases identical to TRBD2. In germline, CDR1 is SGHNT, CDR2 YENEEA. J lost 6 bases, V lost 3 bases, and 10 bases had no gene match. CDR3 length: 16 amino acids. This chain's CDR3 is CASSLSRIAGINEQFF. For the CDR3, the DNA is TGTGCCAGCAGCTTGTCAAGGATAGCGGGGATCAATGAGCAGTTCTTC.

The V call is TRBV5-1, the J call TRBJ2-3, with TRBD2 matching 11 bases. Germline loops: CDR1 SGHRS, CDR2 YFSETQ. After removal of 4 bases from V and 2 bases from J, the junction contained 12 bases not matched to a gene. CDR3 length equals 18 residues. The CDR3 DNA reads as TGCGCCAGCAGCCTACCGTTAAATAGCGGGGGGGTCACAGATACGCAGTATTTT. It codes for CASSLPLNSGGVTDTQYF.